This TCR beta chain was captured in a study of T cell responses to AZD1222 COVID-19 vaccine. The table came from immunoSEQ multiplex PCR; TCRdb's copy has only in-frame clones and leaves some out. This table has around 180,000 clones, about 90% appearing once. V was shortened by 3 bases and J by 0 bases, with 11 bases between the two germline ends. The CDR3 is 15 amino acids. Germline V gene lookup returns CDR1 KGHSH and CDR2 LQKENI. The sample was peripheral blood, taken on day 0 of AZD1222 vaccination. The chain joins TRBV18 to TRBJ1-1, with D unclear. This clonotype was obtained from an adult in good health. The CDR3 sequence: CASSPPGTMNTEAFF. The CDR3 coding sequence is TGTGCCAGCTCACCCCCCGGCACGATGAACACTGAAGCTTTCTTT.